Listed below are T cell receptor beta chains from one sample, sequenced in a study of T cell repertoires in cytomegalovirus infection. No antigen has been assigned to these receptors. MiXCR, applied by TCRdb to the reads, yields one record per CDR3 protein. The sample lists about 900,000 distinct CDR3 sequences, around 32% occurring once. Sequences were derived from cultured CD8+ T cells from PBMCs, sampled from culture after CMV antigen stimulation. The receptors come from a human donor in good health (CMV status not recorded). Some clones in this sample may be carry-over from other donors' samples. CDR3s include the opening cysteine and the closing phenylalanine or tryptophan. A D gene is named only where the DNA matches it firmly. Size tells how often a clone was seen (once, few, many) or the class of an expanded clone, and some rows leave it out.

v_gene,d_gene,abundance,j_gene,CDR3aa,CDR3nt
TRBV11-2,.,.,TRBJ2-6,CATLHKGERGANVLTF,TGTGCCACCCTCCACAAAGGGGAGCGTGGGGCCAACGTCCTGACTTTC
TRBV2,TRBD1,.,TRBJ2-3,CASSGNPPGTDFTDTQYF,TGTGCCAGCAGTGGGAATCCACCCGGGACAGATTTCACAGATACGCAGTATTTT
TRBV4-2,.,few,TRBJ2-7,CASSQAREQYF,TGTGCCAGCAGCCAAGCCCGCGAGCAGTACTTC
TRBV7-9,.,few,TRBJ2-7,CASSPGSPYEQYF,TGTGCCAGCAGCCCTGGGTCTCCCTACGAGCAGTACTTC
TRBV7-6,TRBD1,few,TRBJ2-7,CASSLEGAEATYEQYF,TGTGCCAGCAGCTTAGAGGGGGCGGAGGCTACCTACGAGCAGTACTTC
TRBV7-9,TRBD1,many,TRBJ1-1,CASSQRQGLRDEAFF,TGTGCCAGCAGCCAGAGACAGGGGTTAAGGGATGAAGCTTTCTTT
TRBV25-1,.,many,TRBJ2-1,CASSEEGPYNEQFF,TGTGCCAGCAGTGAGGAGGGTCCCTACAATGAGCAGTTCTTC
TRBV6-2/TRBV6-3,.,.,TRBJ1-1,CASSYSKTPDEAFF,TGTGCCAGCAGTTACTCGAAGACACCTGATGAAGCTTTCTTT
TRBV27,TRBD2,few,TRBJ2-1,CASSHLLAGGPNEQFF,TGTGCCAGCAGTCACTTACTAGCGGGGGGGCCAAATGAGCAGTTCTTC
TRBV27,.,few,TRBJ2-2,CASNLGGTNTGELFF,TGTGCCAGCAACTTAGGGGGTACGAACACCGGGGAGCTGTTTTTT
TRBV9,TRBD2,many,TRBJ2-7,CARSSGEMPYEQYF,TGTGCCAGGTCTAGCGGGGAGATGCCCTACGAGCAGTACTTC
TRBV20-1,.,.,TRBJ1-3,CSARQGPGNTIYF,TGCAGTGCTAGACAGGGACCTGGAAACACCATATATTTT
TRBV4-3,.,.,TRBJ2-3,CASSQGTAMSDTQYF,TGCGCCAGCAGCCAAGGTACAGCGATGTCAGATACGCAGTATTTT
TRBV15,.,few,TRBJ2-3,CATSRDPIGVNTDTQYF,TGTGCCACCAGCAGAGACCCCATAGGGGTCAACACAGATACGCAGTATTTT
TRBV6-2/TRBV6-3,.,few,TRBJ2-3,CASSYGARTDTQYF,TGTGCCAGCAGTTACGGGGCGAGGACAGATACGCAGTATTTT
TRBV10-3,.,.,TRBJ2-1,CAISESRAGLYNEQFF,TGTGCCATCAGTGAGTCGAGGGCAGGGTTATACAATGAGCAGTTCTTC
TRBV5-6,.,.,TRBJ1-1,CASSLGQLWAEAFF,TGTGCCAGCAGCCTAGGACAGCTATGGGCTGAAGCTTTCTTT
TRBV7-6,TRBD1,many,TRBJ2-1,CASSLQGAAVYNEQFF,TGTGCCAGCAGCCTACAGGGGGCGGCGGTTTACAATGAGCAGTTCTTC
TRBV7-8,.,many,TRBJ2-1,CASSLDGGGGGSYNEQFF,TGTGCCAGCAGCTTAGACGGGGGCGGGGGTGGCTCCTACAATGAGCAGTTCTTC
TRBV19,.,.,TRBJ2-1,CASSVSGNHYNEQFF,TGTGCCAGTAGTGTCTCGGGAAACCACTACAATGAGCAGTTCTTC
TRBV20-1,TRBD2,few,TRBJ2-7,CSAREPSGGTYEQYF,TGCAGTGCTAGAGAACCTAGCGGGGGGACCTACGAGCAGTACTTC
TRBV7-8,TRBD2,.,TRBJ2-5,CASSPGGGLGETQYF,TGTGCCAGCAGCCCCGGGGGAGGGTTGGGAGAGACCCAGTACTTC
TRBV7-2,.,.,TRBJ2-3,CASSFPRGGQNSTDTQYF,TGTGCCAGCAGCTTCCCCCGAGGGGGACAAAACAGCACAGATACGCAGTATTTT
TRBV12-3/TRBV12-4,.,few,TRBJ2-7,CASSLASEQYF,TGTGCCAGCAGTTTGGCCTCGGAGCAGTACTTC
TRBV7-6,.,few,TRBJ2-7,CASSLSRQPSEQYF,TGTGCCAGCAGCTTAAGCAGGCAGCCTTCCGAGCAGTACTTC
TRBV4-3,.,.,TRBJ1-2,CASSQGRGSHYGYTF,TGCGCCAGCAGCCAAGGGCGGGGCAGCCACTATGGCTACACCTTC
TRBV27,.,.,TRBJ1-6,CASSPENSPLHF,TGTGCCAGCAGCCCAGAGAATTCACCCCTCCACTTT
TRBV15,.,many,TRBJ1-5,CATSRDLREQPQHF,TGTGCCACCAGCAGAGATCTGAGGGAGCAGCCCCAGCATTTT
TRBV20-1,.,.,TRBJ1-5,CSARDGSRSNQPQHF,TGCAGTGCTAGAGACGGAAGCCGTAGCAATCAGCCCCAGCATTTT
TRBV28,.,.,TRBJ2-1,CASSRLALHNEQFF,TGTGCCAGCAGTAGACTGGCCCTTCACAATGAGCAGTTCTTC
TRBV7-9,.,few,TRBJ1-3,CASSLGTSGNTIYF,TGTGCCAGCAGCTTAGGCACCTCTGGAAACACCATATATTTT
TRBV11-3,.,few,TRBJ2-1,CASSLGPPGARGHNEQFF,TGTGCCAGCAGCTTAGGACCGCCTGGAGCGAGGGGCCACAATGAGCAGTTCTTC
TRBV10-3,TRBD1,few,TRBJ2-1,CAISETGQLYNEQFF,TGTGCCATCAGTGAGACGGGACAGCTCTACAATGAGCAGTTCTTC
TRBV18,.,few,TRBJ2-2,CASSRRGFRVHTGELFF,TGTGCCAGCTCACGACGGGGATTCCGGGTTCACACCGGGGAGCTGTTTTTT
TRBV19,.,few,TRBJ2-1,CASSIGLLQENEQFF,TGTGCCAGTAGTATAGGACTCCTCCAGGAAAATGAGCAGTTCTTC
TRBV19,.,.,TRBJ1-2,CASSVAWDGYTF,TGTGCCAGTAGTGTAGCCTGGGATGGCTACACCTTC
TRBV7-6,.,many,TRBJ2-7,CASGVSYEQYF,TGTGCCAGCGGTGTAAGTTACGAGCAGTACTTC
TRBV7-6,TRBD1,many,TRBJ2-7,CASSLAQGAVHEQYF,TGTGCCAGCAGCTTAGCGCAGGGGGCAGTCCACGAGCAGTACTTC
TRBV6-4,.,.,TRBJ1-5,CASSDMGGSNQPQHF,TGTGCCAGCAGTGACATGGGGGGAAGCAATCAGCCCCAGCATTTT
TRBV6-6,.,few,TRBJ1-1,CASSYTGIRRGSNTEAFF,TGTGCCAGCAGTTACACAGGGATCCGCCGAGGTTCAAACACTGAAGCTTTCTTT
TRBV29-1,.,.,TRBJ1-2,CSVEERDSVYGYTF,TGCAGCGTTGAAGAACGCGACAGCGTCTATGGCTACACCTTC
TRBV6-5,.,.,TRBJ2-1,CASSYTGGGGYNEQFF,TGTGCCAGCAGTTACACCGGAGGGGGAGGCTACAATGAGCAGTTCTTC
TRBV7-9,TRBD1,.,TRBJ1-2,CASSQQGPRGWSYGYTF,TGTGCCAGCAGCCAACAGGGGCCCCGGGGTTGGTCCTATGGCTACACCTTC
TRBV19,.,few,TRBJ2-1,CASSIGLANNEQFF,TGTGCCAGTAGTATAGGTCTGGCGAACAATGAGCAGTTCTTC
TRBV7-8,TRBD1,few,TRBJ1-5,CASSLELLPGQGMIQPQHF,TGTGCCAGCAGCTTAGAACTCCTGCCGGGACAGGGGATGATTCAGCCCCAGCATTTT
TRBV19,.,.,TRBJ1-1,CASSLPGRMNTEAFF,TGTGCCAGTAGTTTACCGGGACGGATGAACACTGAAGCTTTCTTT
TRBV5-4,TRBD1,.,TRBJ2-7,CASSYLDRDEQYF,TGTGCCAGCAGCTATCTCGACAGGGACGAGCAGTACTTC
TRBV9,.,.,TRBJ2-3,CASSGTGTTTDTQYF,TGTGCCAGCAGCGGGACCGGGACAACCACAGATACGCAGTATTTT
TRBV7-8,.,few,TRBJ1-5,CASSSPPGNQPQHF,TGTGCCAGCAGCAGCCCACCAGGCAATCAGCCCCAGCATTTT
TRBV12-3/TRBV12-4,.,.,TRBJ2-7,CASSREREQYF,TGTGCCAGCAGCCGGGAGCGCGAGCAGTACTTC
TRBV12-3/TRBV12-4,.,.,TRBJ2-5,CASSFWPETQYF,TGTGCCAGCAGTTTCTGGCCAGAGACCCAGTACTTC
TRBV6-1,.,few,TRBJ2-7,CASSEVAGLDEQYF,TGTGCCAGCAGTGAGGTAGCTGGGTTGGACGAGCAGTACTTC
TRBV7-6,.,.,TRBJ1-1,CASSPQGINTEAFF,TGTGCCAGCAGTCCTCAGGGGATTAACACTGAAGCTTTCTTT
TRBV7-9,.,few,TRBJ2-6,CASSASGGRSHFSGANVLTF,TGTGCCAGCAGCGCCTCTGGGGGGCGATCCCACTTCTCTGGGGCCAACGTCCTGACTTTC
TRBV7-6,.,once,TRBJ2-7,CASSLSFSSYEQYF,TGTGCCAGCAGCTTGAGTTTCAGTTCCTACGAGCAGTACTTC
TRBV6-8,.,.,TRBJ1-1,CASSYSGGREAFF,TGTGCCAGCAGTTACTCCGGCGGCCGTGAAGCTTTCTTT